This is a list of T cell receptor beta chains from one sample in a study of STAT3 mutations in large granular lymphocyte leukemia. The table came from immunoSEQ multiplex PCR; TCRdb's copy has only in-frame clones and leaves some out. This sample has about 12,000 clones, with approximately 88% found just once. Sequenced: PBMCs. The receptor source for this set is a human donor with T large granular lymphocyte leukemia. Some clones in this sample may be carry-over from other donors' samples. The CDR3 runs from the conserved cysteine through the conserved F or W. Fields, in order: clone size, J gene, D gene, V gene, CDR3 DNA, CDR3 protein. The D gene is left open where the match is weak. Size is omitted from some rows. Given values are once, few, many or a class for expanded clones.

NA | TRBJ1-6 | NA | TRBV2 | TGTGCCAGCAGTGAAAACGACAACCAGCCCAATTCACCCCTCCACTTT | CASSENDNQPNSPLHF
NA | TRBJ2-3 | TRBD1 | TRBV7-2 | TGTGCCAGCAGCTCCCTTGACAAGGCCGGGACAGGGCTCACAGATACGCAGTATTTT | CASSSLDKAGTGLTDTQYF
NA | TRBJ1-2 | NA | TRBV5-1 | TGCGCCTCCGCCGACAACTACTATGGCTACACCTTC | CASADNYYGYTF
NA | TRBJ1-1 | TRBD1 | TRBV7-9 | TGTGCCAGCAGCTTAACCGCCGGCGGCACAGGGGGCACTGAAGCTTTCTTT | CASSLTAGGTGGTEAFF
NA | TRBJ1-5 | NA | TRBV6-6 | TGTGCCAGCAGCCTCCCGGGAGAGTTGGGCAATCAGCCCCAGCATTTT | CASSLPGELGNQPQHF
NA | TRBJ1-1 | NA | TRBV5-8 | TGTGCCAGCAGCTTCCCCACCAAAGGGGCTTTCTTT | CASSFPTKGAFF
NA | TRBJ2-5 | TRBD2 | TRBV6-1 | TGTGCCAGCACCCTAGCGGGAGGGGGAGGAGAGACCCAGTACTTC | CASTLAGGGGETQYF
NA | TRBJ1-3 | NA | TRBV11-3 | TGTGCCAGCAGTCACCTGTTTGGCTCTGGAAACACCATATATTTT | CASSHLFGSGNTIYF
NA | TRBJ2-1 | NA | TRBV11-2 | TGTGCCAGCAGCTTAGATCCCCAGGGGAGGGGTGAGCAGTTCTTC | CASSLDPQGRGEQFF
NA | TRBJ2-1 | NA | TRBV4-1 | TGCGCCAGCAGCCAAGGGGACCGGTGGGGTAAGGTTGAGCAGTTCTTC | CASSQGDRWGKVEQFF
NA | TRBJ2-7 | TRBD1 | TRBV9 | TGTGCCAGCAGCGTAGACTCCGGGACAGGGGGCTACGAGCAGTACTTC | CASSVDSGTGGYEQYF
few | TRBJ2-7 | TRBD2 | TRBV28 | TGTGCCAGTCGCCCCGGGACTAGCTCCTACGAGCAGTACTTC | CASRPGTSSYEQYF
NA | TRBJ1-5 | NA | TRBV5-8 | TGTGCCAGCAGCTTCGGGCCAAAAATGGCCCAGCATTTT | CASSFGPKMAQHF
once | TRBJ2-3 | TRBD2 | TRBV6-6 | TGTGCCAGCAGTCTAAGGACTAGCAGCACAGATACGCAGTATTTT | CASSLRTSSTDTQYF
NA | TRBJ2-2 | NA | TRBV15 | TGTGCCACCAGCAGAAACACCGGGGAGCTGTTTTTT | CATSRNTGELFF
NA | TRBJ1-3 | NA | TRBV11-2 | TGTGCCAGCAGCTTAGACGGGCCGATCGTTGGAAACACCATATATTTT | CASSLDGPIVGNTIYF
NA | TRBJ2-3 | TRBD2 | TRBV4-1 | TGCGCCAGCAGCCAAGAGACTAGCGGGAGGGGCCCAGATACGCAGTATTTT | CASSQETSGRGPDTQYF
NA | TRBJ2-4 | NA | TRBV7-2 | TGTGCCAGCAGCCCTCAATCGGGAAGCAAAAACATTCAGTACTTC | CASSPQSGSKNIQYF
NA | TRBJ2-1 | NA | TRBV10-3 | TGTGCCATCAGTGAGGCCGGGGGCGACTACAATGAGCAGTTCTTC | CAISEAGGDYNEQFF
once | TRBJ1-1 | TRBD1 | TRBV27 | TGTGCCAGCAGTTGGGACAGCCTGAACACTGAAGCTTTCTTT | CASSWDSLNTEAFF
NA | TRBJ1-1 | NA | TRBV6-5 | TGTGCCAGCAGAGAAAGCGCGAACACTGAAGCTTTCTTT | CASRESANTEAFF
NA | TRBJ2-3 | NA | TRBV5-1 | TGCGCCAGCAGTCTCCCCGAAGATACGCAGTATTTT | CASSLPEDTQYF
few | TRBJ2-6 | NA | TRBV5-4 | TGTGCCAGCAGCTTGGGTCGGCCTGGGGCCAACGTCCTGACTTTC | CASSLGRPGANVLTF
NA | TRBJ2-5 | TRBD1 | TRBV18 | TGTGCCAGCTCATCGGGACAGGCCCCAGAAGAGACCCAGTACTTC | CASSSGQAPEETQYF
NA | TRBJ2-5 | NA | TRBV14 | TGTGCCAGCAGCCAAGAGGGCAGGGGAGAGACCCAGTACTTC | CASSQEGRGETQYF
NA | TRBJ1-1 | NA | TRBV5-1 | TGCGCCAGCAGCTTTCAGACAGCGAACACTGAAGCTTTCTTT | CASSFQTANTEAFF
NA | TRBJ1-1 | TRBD1 | TRBV27 | TGTGCCAGCAGTCCATGGTCCTCAGGGGGTGGCACTGAAGCTTTCTTT | CASSPWSSGGGTEAFF
NA | TRBJ1-2 | NA | TRBV28 | TGTGCCAGCAGTCCTAGAGTGAAAGGCTATGGCTACACCTTC | CASSPRVKGYGYTF
NA | TRBJ1-2 | NA | TRBV19 | TGTGCCAGTACAGGGAATGGCTACACCTTC | CASTGNGYTF
NA | TRBJ1-1 | NA | TRBV6-5 | TGTGCCAGCAGCTCCGGGATCCAAGCTTTCTTT | CASSSGIQAFF
NA | TRBJ2-7 | TRBD2 | TRBV5-1 | TGCGCCAGCAGCCAACTAGCGGGGGCAATTTACGAGCAGTACTTC | CASSQLAGAIYEQYF
few | TRBJ2-1 | NA | TRBV6-1 | TGTGCCAGCAGTGGGCAGGGAATCTACAATGAGCAGTTCTTC | CASSGQGIYNEQFF
NA | TRBJ2-3 | NA | TRBV7-9 | TGTGCCAGCAGCTTAGGAAGGGGGGGCTTCACAGATACGCAGTATTTT | CASSLGRGGFTDTQYF
NA | TRBJ2-7 | TRBD2 | TRBV4-2 | TGTGCCAGCAGCCAACGTTTTCTAGCGGGCCCCCGTGGAGAGCAGTACTTC | CASSQRFLAGPRGEQYF
NA | TRBJ2-5 | NA | TRBV5-6 | TGTGCCAGCAGCACCAGGGGGGCAGAGACCCAGTACTTC | CASSTRGAETQYF
NA | TRBJ2-2 | TRBD1 | TRBV9 | TGTGCCAGCAGCACTCTGGTAGGGGGCACCCTTAACACCGGGGAGCTGTTTTTT | CASSTLVGGTLNTGELFF
NA | TRBJ1-4 | NA | TRBV2 | TGTGCCAGCAGACTGACAGCAACTAATGAAAAACTGTTTTTT | CASRLTATNEKLFF
once | TRBJ2-1 | NA | TRBV25-1 | TGTGCCAGCAGTGAATCGGCGAGCGAGCAGTTCTTC | CASSESASEQFF
once | TRBJ1-1 | NA | TRBV9 | TGTGCCAGCGCACAGGGTATGAACACTGAAGCTTTCTTT | CASAQGMNTEAFF
NA | TRBJ2-3 | NA | TRBV5-5 | TGTGCCAGCAACCAGCGGAGCACAGATACGCAGTATTTT | CASNQRSTDTQYF
NA | TRBJ2-6 | NA | TRBV27 | TGTGCCAGCAGTTTCCCTGGGGCCAACGTCCTGACTTTC | CASSFPGANVLTF
NA | TRBJ2-3 | NA | TRBV5-5 | TGTGCCAGCAGCCTGGGGGCCCATCCGACAGATACGCAGTATTTT | CASSLGAHPTDTQYF
NA | TRBJ1-2 | NA | TRBV9 | TGTGCCAGCAGCGCCATAACCACTAACTATGGCTACACCTTC | CASSAITTNYGYTF
NA | TRBJ1-6 | NA | TRBV6-1 | TGTGCCAGCAGTGATACCCCCTCGGGCCGGGAGTCACCCCTCCACTTT | CASSDTPSGRESPLHF
NA | TRBJ1-4 | TRBD1 | TRBV7-9 | TGTGCCAGCAGCATACCAGGGGGTGAAAAACTGTTTTTT | CASSIPGGEKLFF
NA | TRBJ1-1 | NA | TRBV5-1 | TGCGCCAGCAGCTTGGTGCCAGGGCCGAACACTGAAGCTTTCTTT | CASSLVPGPNTEAFF
NA | TRBJ1-1 | NA | TRBV21-1 | TGTGCCAGCAGCAAAGCGGGGCAGGGGGACACTGAAGCTTTCTTT | CASSKAGQGDTEAFF
NA | TRBJ2-1 | TRBD2 | TRBV5-1 | TGCGCCAGCAGCAGAGGACTAGCGGACAATGAGCAGTTCTTC | CASSRGLADNEQFF
once | TRBJ1-2 | TRBD1 | TRBV7-2 | TGTGCCAGCAGCTTTTGGACAGGGGGTGGCTACACCTTC | CASSFWTGGGYTF
NA | TRBJ1-3 | NA | TRBV7-9 | TGTGCCAGCAGCTTAGAGGGAGGAAACACCATATATTTT | CASSLEGGNTIYF
NA | TRBJ2-7 | NA | TRBV5-8 | TGTGCCAGCAGCTTGTTTGGGAAGACCTACGAGCAGTACTTC | CASSLFGKTYEQYF